One sample yielded the 9 T cell receptor beta chains listed below, sequenced in a study of T cells in Graves' hyperthyroidism and ophthalmopathy. Amplified TCR beta CDR3 regions came from RNA transcripts. HTBI primers were employed in a first-round RT-PCR of the TCR CDR3. In TCRdb, the multiplex PCR reads were re-called with MiXCR into one record per CDR3 protein. The sample lists about 530,000 distinct CDR3 sequences, roughly 15% occurring once. Sequencing used blood. The origin of the receptors is a woman between 18 and 30 years old with Graves' ophthalmopathy.

This clonotype showed up many times. The gene calls are TRBV28 and TRBJ1-2; a possible D gene is TRBD1 (6 bases). The V gene's germline CDR1 is MDHEN and CDR2 SYDVKM. CDR3 length: 16 residues. Trimming left V 2 bases short and J 1 base short, with 14 bases between. This CDR3 is CASSLEFTGRNYGYTF. As DNA, the CDR3 is TGTGCCAGCAGTTTAGAGTTTACAGGGCGTAACTATGGCTACACCTTC.

The chain combines TRBV7-2 with TRBJ2-2, with TRBD2 matching over 15 bases. Germline assignment: CDR1 SGHTA and CDR2 FQGNSA. The ends lost 4 bases at V and 5 bases at J; junction bases unmatched: 11. This CDR3 has 19 residues. The CDR3 spells CASSSGLAGGPKVTGELFF. The DNA of the CDR3 is TGTGCCAGCAGCTCAGGACTAGCGGGAGGGCCAAAGGTGACCGGGGAGCTGTTTTTT.

The chain recombines TRBV18 with TRBJ1-2; 7 bases fit TRBD1. The CDR3 is 14 residues long. The germline gives CDR1 KGHSH, CDR2 LQKENI. J lost 5 bases, V lost 0 bases, and 3 bases had no gene match. CDR3 DNA: TGTGCCAGCTCACCACCAGACAGGGTTTATGGCTACACCTTC. Protein: CASSPPDRVYGYTF. Looking up the rest from reference TRBV18 and TRBJ1-2 gives the full variable domain: NAGVMQNPRHLVRRRGQEARLRCSPMKGHSHVYWYRQLPEEGLKFMVYLQKENIIDESGMPKERFSAEFPKEGPSILRIQQVVRGDSAAYFCASSPPDRVYGYTFGSGTRLTVV.

As for this clonotype: This sequence may be a read error, since a much larger clone differs from it by one base. The chain combines TRBV2 with TRBJ2-5; either TRBD1 or TRBD2 may supply D (5 bases each). This CDR3 has 14 amino acids. Germline V gives CDR1 SNHLY, CDR2 FYNNEI. V dropped 6 bases and J dropped 2 bases, with 13 bases sitting between them. CDR3 loop: CASRDGTFQETQYF. The CDR3 coding sequence is TGTGCCAGCAGAGACGGGACCTTTCAAGAGACCCAGTACTTC.

This clonotype was seen at least ten times. The chain links TRBV6-2 or TRBV6-3 to TRBJ1-5; maybe TRBD1 (5 bases). The length of the CDR3 is 13 residues. CDR1 and CDR2 from the germline V gene are MNHEY and SVGEGT. V lost 4 bases to trimming and J lost 5 bases, with 9 bases between them. The CDR3 sequence is CASSWTRDQPQHF. The CDR3, as DNA: TGTGCCAGCAGTTGGACACGGGATCAGCCCCAGCATTTT.

This clonotype was counted many times. This chain uses TRBV6-1 with TRBJ1-5; 9 bases line up with TRBD1. The germline V gene has CDR1 MNHNS and CDR2 SASEGT. The CDR3 spans 18 residues. J was trimmed by 0 bases and V by 2 bases; bases with no gene match: 8. The CDR3 region is CASSERGTGTYSNQPQHF. Written as DNA, the CDR3 is TGTGCCAGCAGTGAAAGGGGGACAGGGACTTATAGCAATCAGCCCCAGCATTTT.

This clonotype was observed at least ten times. CDR3 sequence reads: CASSYSLADMNTEAFF. The DNA of the CDR3 is TGTGCCAGCAGTTACTCCCTGGCAGACATGAACACTGAAGCTTTCTTT. The chain couples TRBV6-2 or TRBV6-3 to TRBJ1-1; D is unclear. This CDR3 has 16 amino acids. Germline assignment: CDR1 MNHEY and CDR2 SVGEGT. Trimming pared 0 bases from V and 0 bases from J, leaving 11 bases between.

This clonotype has just a few counts. J is TRBJ2-3 and V is TRBV27; D not resolved. The CDR3 runs to 15 residues. Trimming cost V 4 bases and J 2 bases, with 13 bases left between them. Germline CDR1 MNHEY, CDR2 SMNVEV (reference sequence). For the CDR3, the DNA is TGTGCCAGCAGTTGGGCCGACGATATCACAGATACGCAGTATTTT. As protein: CASSWADDITDTQYF.

In this sample, this clonotype turned up many times. The genes are TRBV7-8 and TRBJ2-1; D unclear. The CDR3 loop spans 13 amino acids. The V gene lost 0 bases and the J gene lost 6 bases, with 6 bases spanning the gap. CDR1 is SGHVS, CDR2 FQNEAQ, per germline. This CDR3 is CASSLAWTNEQFF. The CDR3 nucleotides are TGTGCCAGCAGCTTAGCGTGGACCAATGAGCAGTTCTTC.